The entry that follows covers one T cell receptor (beta chain) sequence. How the authors handled the data: Scientists estimated how many nucleated cells there were by amplifying reference gene primers. Here immunoSEQ multiplex PCR was the method, and the copy in TCRdb shows in-frame clones only, minus some. For V, J and clone size, that table is used; D and trimming come from the DNA. The repertoire holds 75,000 to 100,000 clones, with roughly 83% as singletons. This sample is drawn from a study of blood T cell repertoires in COVID-19. Study-wide background: Material from acute and convalescent COVID-19 was sourced from the United States, Italy and Spain. T cells, B-cell-depleted T cells, or PBMCs provided the cDNA or gDNA that served as material.

Losses at the gene ends were 3 bases for V and 4 bases for J; bases not matched to a gene: 11. CDR3 length: 16 residues. Germline V gene data show CDR1 as MNHNS and CDR2 as SASEGT. The sequencing sample was made of peripheral blood. The TCR comes from a human donor in a cohort sampled during active COVID-19. The V gene is TRBV6-1, the J gene TRBJ2-7, with 8 bases aligning to TRBD2. CDR3 loop: CASSDQPPGLEYEQYF. The CDR3 nucleotides read TGTGCCAGCAGTGATCAGCCGCCGGGACTAGAGTACGAGCAGTACTTC.